The 20 T cell receptor beta chains below come from one sample, sequenced in a study of monozygotic twins with cystic fibrosis. The method was immunoSEQ multiplex PCR; TCRdb's version includes in-frame clones alone and lacks a portion of them. The table has just under 20,000 clones, about 89% seen once; the top ten hold around 1.5%. Sequencing used blood. The receptors here all came from a girl aged 2 to 10 with cystic fibrosis.

V and J are TRBV7-2 and TRBJ2-3, with 11 bases lining up with TRBD2. The germline CDR1 and CDR2 sequences are SGHTA and FQGNSA. The junction had 11 bases not matched to a gene; V was cut back by 0 bases and J by 9 bases. This CDR3 is built from 17 residues. This CDR3 reads CASSLAQVAGGQGTQYF. The DNA for the CDR3 is TGTGCCAGCAGCTTAGCGCAAGTAGCGGGGGGGCAAGGGACGCAGTATTTT.

This chain links TRBV6-1 with TRBJ2-2, with TRBD1 matching 8 bases. Germline V lookup: CDR1 MNHNS, CDR2 SASEGT. This CDR3 contains 15 residues. Trimming took 2 bases from V and 8 from J; bases not matched to a gene: 7. CDR3 protein: CASSEQATGAGELFF. The CDR3 DNA reads TGTGCCAGCAGTGAACAGGCGACAGGGGCTGGGGAGCTGTTTTTT.

The J gene is TRBJ1-1, the V gene TRBV25-1; 7 nucleotides agree with TRBD1. The ends lost 5 bases at V and 4 bases at J; junction bases unmatched: 10. Germline CDR1 reads MGHDK; CDR2 reads SYGVNS. The CDR3 is 15 residues long. For the CDR3, the DNA is TGTGCCAGCAGTAAGGTAAGGGGGCAAGTCACTGAAGCTTTCTTT. Translation: CASSKVRGQVTEAFF.

The chain links TRBV5-4 to TRBJ2-7; D possibly corresponds to TRBD2 (6 bases). Looked up from germline, CDR1 is SGHNT and CDR2 is YYREEE (reference sequence). The CDR3 is 15 residues long. V shed 0 bases and J shed 3 bases, with 13 bases lying between them. The CDR3 bases are TGTGCCAGCAGCTTGGCCGGGAGCCGAATCTACGAGCAGTACTTC. This translates into CASSLAGSRIYEQYF.

The chain recombines TRBV6-5 with TRBJ1-1; D perhaps matches TRBD1 (5 bases). The germline V and J ends were trimmed by 5 bases and 5 bases, with 12 bases remaining between them. Germline V gene lookup returns CDR1 MNHEY and CDR2 SVGAGI. The CDR3 length is 13 residues. CDR3 sequence (DNA): TGTGCCAGCAGTATCGGGGGGACGACTGAAGCTTTCTTT. This translates into CASSIGGTTEAFF.

The gene calls are TRBV19 and TRBJ1-2; the D is unclear. V was cut by 5 bases and J by 0 bases, with 13 bases left in between. The CDR3 is 15 amino acids. The germline V gene has CDR1 LNHDA and CDR2 SQIVND (reference sequence). The CDR3 DNA follows: TGTGCCAGTAGTTCCGACCCGGGGACTAACTATGGCTACACCTTC. Protein: CASSSDPGTNYGYTF.

V gene TRBV27 combines with J gene TRBJ1-5; D gene uncertain. Deletions cut 2 bases from V and 3 bases from J, with 5 bases between. CDR3 size: 13 residues. Germline V lookup: CDR1 MNHEY, CDR2 SMNVEV (reference sequence). The CDR3 bases are TGTGCCAGCAGTTTAAGTTTCAATCAGCCCCAGCATTTT. Amino acid sequence: CASSLSFNQPQHF.

This chain uses TRBV7-8 with TRBJ2-3; perhaps TRBD1 as D (6 bases). V was cut by 6 bases and J by 2 bases, with 21 bases left in between. The CDR3 is 17 residues long. Germline V CDR1 and CDR2: SGHVS, FQNEAQ. This CDR3 reads CASSGQKTAPNTDTQYF. Written as DNA, the CDR3 is TGTGCCAGCAGTGGACAGAAGACAGCCCCTAACACAGATACGCAGTATTTT.

The V call is TRBV14, the J call TRBJ2-5, with a possible D match to TRBD2 (6 bases). Germline lookup yields CDR1 SGHDN and CDR2 FVKESK. This CDR3 has 15 residues. Trimming left V 4 bases short and J 4 bases short, with 16 bases between. The CDR3 sequence is CASSPDNGRGETQYF. The CDR3 DNA follows: TGTGCCAGCAGCCCCGATAACGGGAGAGGAGAGACCCAGTACTTC.

The V call is TRBV27, the J call TRBJ2-1; 9 nucleotides match TRBD2. CDR3 length equals 15 residues. V was clipped by 4 bases and J by 5 bases; unmatched bases: 6. Per the germline V gene, CDR1 is MNHEY and CDR2 is SMNVEV (reference sequence). CDR3 region: CASSSLPSGDNEQFF. The DNA for the CDR3 is TGTGCCAGCAGTTCATTACCTAGCGGGGACAATGAGCAGTTCTTC.

The V gene is TRBV4-1, the J gene TRBJ2-7, with a weak D call TRBD2 (6 bases). The CDR3 is 15 amino acids. Between the trimmed V and J ends, which lost 1 base and 4 bases, there was a span of 14 bases. Germline V gives CDR1 MGHRA, CDR2 YSYEKL. The CDR3 sequence: CASSQVPSEAYEQYF. CDR3 nucleotide sequence: TGCGCCAGCAGCCAAGTACCTAGCGAGGCTTACGAGCAGTACTTC.

This clone came up a few times. The gene calls are TRBV11-2 and TRBJ2-1; possible D gene TRBD2, 6 bases. The V end lost 4 bases, the J end lost 5 bases, and 12 bases lay between the germline ends. The CDR3 has 14 residues. Germline V gene sequence: CDR1 SGHAT, CDR2 FQNNGV. CDR3 sequence reads: CASSSGTGDNEQFF. In DNA, the CDR3 is TGTGCCAGCAGCTCCGGGACTGGGGACAATGAGCAGTTCTTC.

The chain is built from TRBV6-1 and TRBJ2-7, with TRBD1 as a possible D gene (6 bases). CDR1 and CDR2 (germline): MNHNS, SASEGT. The CDR3 contains 15 residues. The V and J ends lost 7 bases and 0 bases respectively, with 16 bases between them. CDR3 DNA sequence: TGTGCCAGCATCCCCTTCTGGGACACCTCCTACGAGCAGTACTTC. Encoded protein: CASIPFWDTSYEQYF.

This chain's CDR3 is CASSFREDTEAFF. CDR3 in DNA: TGTGCCAGCAGTTTTAGGGAAGACACTGAAGCTTTCTTT. The gene calls are TRBV27 and TRBJ1-1; D call uncertain. The germline gives CDR1 MNHEY, CDR2 SMNVEV (reference sequence). The length of the CDR3 is 13 residues. Trimming pared 3 bases from V and 3 bases from J, leaving 8 bases between.

V is TRBV6-1 and J is TRBJ1-5; TRBD1 matches 8 bases. The CDR3 runs 13 residues. The germline V gene has CDR1 MNHNS and CDR2 SASEGT. The trim removed 3 bases at V and 15 bases at J, leaving 10 bases unmatched. The CDR3 here is CASSEGDRGHLHF. The CDR3 DNA is TGTGCCAGCAGTGAGGGCGACAGGGGCCATCTGCATTTT.

The chain joins TRBV19 to TRBJ2-5, with 7 bases lining up with TRBD1. Germline V gives CDR1 LNHDA, CDR2 SQIVND (reference sequence). The CDR3 is made up of 15 amino acids. With V trimmed by 3 bases and J by 2 bases, 6 bases remained unmatched. CDR3 in DNA: TGTGCCAGTAGTATCTCTAGCAGGGGGCAAGAGACCCAGTACTTC. Translating gives CASSISSRGQETQYF.

The CDR3 nucleotides are TGTGCCAGCAGTGGGACAGGGAACTACTCCTACGAGCAGTACTTC. It is translated as CASSGTGNYSYEQYF. The genes are TRBV2 and TRBJ2-7, with 8 nucleotides matching TRBD1. The CDR3 is 15 amino acids. V dropped 4 bases and J dropped 0; count of bases not matched to a gene: 5. The germline V gene encodes CDR1 SNHLY and CDR2 FYNNEI.

The CDR3 DNA follows: TGTGCCAGCAGTTTACCCAGAGAGCCCACAGATACGCAGTATTTT. It translates to CASSLPREPTDTQYF. V usage is TRBV28 and J usage is TRBJ2-3; D gene unclear. The CDR3 has 15 amino acids. V shed 2 bases and J shed 2 bases, with 11 bases lying between them. Germline-derived CDR1 and CDR2 are MDHEN and SYDVKM.

The chain employs TRBV27 and TRBJ2-7; D is perhaps TRBD1 or TRBD2 (6 bases each). The CDR3 spans 13 residues. Germline CDR1 and CDR2: MNHEY and SMNVEV (reference sequence). V was clipped by 6 bases and J by 3 bases, with 12 bases between them. CDR3 region: CASSPGAVYEQYF. In DNA, the CDR3 is TGTGCCAGCAGCCCGGGGGCAGTCTACGAGCAGTACTTC.

This clone has more than one count but fewer than ten. The rearrangement links TRBV5-1 to TRBJ1-2, with a weak D call TRBD1 (5 bases). This CDR3 has 12 amino acids. Germline values: CDR1 SGHRS, CDR2 YFSETQ. Trimming shortened V by 4 bases and J by 11 bases, and 15 bases separated the two germline ends. The CDR3 protein is CASSARSGGYTF. CDR3 nucleotide sequence: TGCGCCAGCAGCGCACGTAGCGGGGGGTACACCTTC.